This TCR beta chain emerged from a study of blood T cell repertoires in COVID-19 (TCRdb year 2020). For the wider study: Samples covering the acute and convalescent phases of COVID-19 were provided by collaborators in the United States, Italy and Spain. The material from the prospective study consisted of cDNA or gDNA derived from T cells, B-cell-depleted T cells, or PBMCs. Deeply sampled blood TCRbeta repertoires from subjects exposed to, actively infected with, or recovered from COVID-19 were included in the dataset. A freely available public database, intended as a resource for researchers studying the immune response to SARS-CoV-2, is where the repertoires were released. The samples were drawn from the first 160 participants of the ongoing ImmuneRACE study and from under 1,500 subjects provided by 6 global collaborators. Sample metadata almost always included a de-identified subject ID, COVID-19 status, age in years and sex. Where available, HLA class I and class II types were taken from metadata supplied by the sample provider and were not determined by assay-based typing.

The full study reports these points: Clinical and demographic metadata were provided uncurated, with the amount varying by source and participant.

TCRbeta CDR3 regions were amplified from genomic DNA by means of the immunoSEQ Assay, a bias-controlled multiplex PCR. The study's own analysis went as follows. Nucleated cell counts per sample were estimated from amplification of reference gene primers within the assay. To quantify the absolute abundance of each unique TCRbeta CDR3 rearrangement, sequence reads were collapsed and filtered. For each sample, productive Simpson clonality was calculated as the square root of Simpson's diversity index across productive rearrangements. As stored in TCRdb, this immuneACCESS dataset retains in-frame rearrangements with V and J assigned. A fraction of the clones does not appear; measured against another copy, unresolved V genes explain less than half of the discrepancy, and the remainder lacks a known reason. V and J calls plus clone size are reproduced from that table; the DNA served to infer D and trimming. The sample includes about 190,000 clones, with less than 90% observed a single time. About 1% of the sample is in the top ten clones.

Collaborating institutions collected whole blood in K2EDTA tubes following their own protocols. Collaborator samples were shipped for TCRbeta analysis as frozen whole blood, isolated PBMCs, or DNA extracted from either sample type. For this clone: Its recognized antigen is unknown. No base quality information exists; no much larger clone differs at one position.

The sample was peripheral blood. The TCR sequence derives from a man aged 25 to 45 with acute or convalescent COVID-19.

CDR3 sequence: CASSRAGGSYEQYF. The DNA sequence is given as TGTGCCAGCAGCCGCGCGGGGGGGTCCTACGAGCAGTACTTC. The V and J genes are TRBV11-2 and TRBJ2-7; TRBD2 fits 9 bases in the junction. The CDR1 and CDR2 encoded by the germline V gene are SGHAT and FQNNGV. V loses 5 bases at its end and J loses 1 base; junction bases beyond the gene matches: 3. The CDR3 measures 14 amino acids from cysteine to phenylalanine. Just CDR3 DNA is preserved here, 42 bases in frame from base 1.